This TCR beta chain was identified in a study of T cells in Graves' hyperthyroidism and ophthalmopathy. Study-level points and caveats: Before onset, by a median of about seven months, the model predicted ophthalmopathy. The authors' 13 V-J model separated ophthalmopathy from stable hyperthyroidism.

Template material for amplifying TCR beta CDR3 regions consisted of RNA transcripts. HTBI primers were used for first-round RT-PCR of the TCR CDR3. TCRdb re-called the multiplex PCR reads through MiXCR, storing one row per CDR3 protein. The table lists approximately 400,000 distinct CDR3 sequences, less than 20% of them singletons. The germline gives CDR1 WSHSY, CDR2 SAAADI. The CDR3 spans 12 residues. V was pared by 5 bases and J by 4 bases, with 9 bases between. The cohort's ophthalmopathy patients, a group with duration under 3 months, had a Clinical Activity Score of at least 3 and a NOSPECS grade of at least 4. Fresh 10 ml peripheral blood yielded PBMCs. This clonotype was detected a few times. What it binds is unknown.

The material sequenced was blood. The sequence derives from a young man with Graves' ophthalmopathy. This chain links TRBV10-2 with TRBJ2-7, with a possible D match to TRBD1 (6 bases). The CDR3 DNA reads TGCGCCAGCAGTAACACAGGGTACGAGCAGTACTTC. Protein product: CASSNTGYEQYF.